This record concerns one T cell receptor (beta chain) sequence. Its antigen is as yet unknown. The CDR3 spans 15 residues. Constant-segment primers were used for 5'RACE, and the resulting TCR alpha and TCR beta cDNA libraries carried sample barcodes and UMIs. In TCRdb, the 5' RACE reads were re-called with MiXCR into one record per CDR3 protein. This sample has about 340,000 distinct CDR3 sequences; approximately 13% occur once, and the top ten carry about 22%. This record belongs to a study of T-cell memory formation after mild COVID-19. Study details: Clusters were largely donor specific. Overall study findings and caveats: Second-wave clones that peaked on day 37 lacked confirmed SARS-CoV-2 specificity. Clones contracting day 15 to 85 were balanced CD4/CD8; later expanders leaned CD4+.

The receptor comes from a man younger than 35 who had mild COVID-19 (a few samples of this study predate the infection). Cell type and time point are not known. What was sequenced was PBMCs or a T cell subset sorted from them (not recorded which). The chain couples TRBV21-1 to TRBJ2-5. TRBV21-1 is deemed a pseudogene. This chain's CDR3 is CASSKRPLALEFQYF. CDR3 nucleotide sequence: TGTGCCAGCAGCAAAAGGCCTCTGGCTCTCGAATTCCAGTACTTC.